This TCR beta chain came from a study of OX40 agonist ivuxolimab in advanced cancers. Overall study context: Ivuxolimab, which patients received intravenously every 2 weeks, was dosed at 0.01 to 10 mg/kg.

Germline V gives CDR1 LNHDA, CDR2 SQIVND (reference sequence). V was trimmed by 0 bases and J by 3 bases, leaving 3 bases between them. The CDR3 covers 13 residues. In its sample, this clone was seen a few times. Antigen specificity is unknown. Study results and limitations: There were, on average, more expanded clones in CD8+ T cells than in CD4+.

Peripheral blood came from all dose cohorts at three timepoints. This table comes from immunoSEQ multiplex PCR, and its TCRdb copy is limited to in-frame clones, with some not included. The sample has 48,000 or so clones, around 90% seen once. The source material was CD4+ or CD8+ T cells sorted from blood, sampled in a trial of the OX40 agonist ivuxolimab. The J gene is TRBJ1-5, the V gene TRBV19; D is unclear. The receptor was derived from an adult with an advanced solid tumor such as melanoma, head and neck, liver or kidney cancer. The CDR3 region is CASSIDNNQPQHF. For the CDR3, the DNA is TGTGCCAGTAGTATAGATAACAATCAGCCCCAGCATTTT.